Sequencing of this T cell receptor beta chain was carried out in a study of CD8+CD57+ T cells in acquired aplastic anemia. Investigators profiled TCR beta VDJ and CDR3 from genomic DNA template. TCRdb re-analysed the reads in MiXCR, keeping a single row per CDR3 protein. The sample lists 260,000 or so distinct CDR3 sequences; 82% were seen once. The CDR3 runs to 14 residues. Germline CDR1 and CDR2: DFQATT and SNEGSKA (reference sequence). By flow cytometry, patients selected for sequencing had shown an expansion of CD8+CD57+ cells. The cohort consisted entirely of patients having severe acquired aplastic anemia.

The sequenced sample was sorted CD4+, CD8+, or CD8+CD57+ T cells (not recorded which) from PBMCs. This chain joins TRBV20-1 and TRBJ2-5; 11 bases agree with TRBD2. This TCR was sampled from a human donor with aplastic anemia. In DNA, the CDR3 is TGCAGCACTAGCGGGGGCAGAGCCATGAAGACCCAGTACTTC. It codes for CSTSGGRAMKTQYF.